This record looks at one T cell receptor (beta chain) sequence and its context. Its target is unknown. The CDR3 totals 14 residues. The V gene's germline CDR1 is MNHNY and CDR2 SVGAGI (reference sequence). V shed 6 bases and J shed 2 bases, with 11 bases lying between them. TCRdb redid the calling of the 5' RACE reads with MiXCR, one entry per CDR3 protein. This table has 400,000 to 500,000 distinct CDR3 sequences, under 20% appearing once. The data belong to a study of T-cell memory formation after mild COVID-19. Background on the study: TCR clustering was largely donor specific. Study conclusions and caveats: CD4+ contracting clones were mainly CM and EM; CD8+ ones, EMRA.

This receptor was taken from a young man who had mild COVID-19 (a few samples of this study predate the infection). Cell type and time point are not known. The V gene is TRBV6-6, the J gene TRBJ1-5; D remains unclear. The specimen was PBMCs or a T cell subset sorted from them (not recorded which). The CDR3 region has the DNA TGTGCCAGCAGCTCAGACATCGGCAATCAGCCCCAGCATTTT. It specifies CASSSDIGNQPQHF.